The sequence of this T cell receptor (beta chain) was determined in a study of T cells after yellow fever vaccination. TCRdb itself ran the 5' RACE reads through MiXCR, one entry per CDR3 protein. The sample includes approximately 600,000 distinct CDR3 sequences, around an eighth of them seen just once. The CDR3 has 14 amino acids. Germline V lookup: CDR1 LGHNA, CDR2 YSLEER. Trimming removed 3 bases from V and 10 bases from J, with 17 bases in between. The table lists this clonotype with a few counts. The rearrangement uses TRBV4-3 and TRBJ2-3; TRBD2 is a possible D gene (6 bases). This TCR derives from a man younger than 45 who received the YFV17D yellow fever vaccine. The source was PBMCs, collected on the day of the yellow fever booster vaccination. The chain's CDR3 is CASSQGETGTSQYF. Written as DNA, the CDR3 is TGCGCCAGCAGCCAGGGCGAGACCGGGACTTCGCAGTATTTT.